These 11 T cell receptor beta chains were sequenced from one sample in a study of cytomegalovirus exposure and HLA in healthy donors. 13 Jbeta primers and 60 Vbeta primers were used for the PCR. Clones were sequenced by immunoSEQ multiplex PCR, and TCRdb holds only the in-frame ones, with some missing. The repertoire holds under 130,000 clones, with under 85% as singletons. The sample comprised PBMCs. These receptors came from a middle-aged man in good health and CMV-seronegative.

The chain couples TRBV6-9 to TRBJ2-5; a possible D gene is TRBD1 (6 bases). This CDR3 comprises 15 residues. V gave up 4 bases and J gave up 4 bases, with 16 bases separating them. CDR1 and CDR2 (germline): MNHGY, SVAAGI. The CDR3 sequence is CASSFTTGTPETQYF. The DNA for the CDR3 is TGTGCCAGCAGTTTCACCACAGGGACCCCAGAGACCCAGTACTTC.

Here the CDR3 DNA reads TGTGCCAGTACGTTCGCAGGGGGCTACGGGGAGCTGTTTTTT. It codes for CASTFAGGYGELFF. The rearrangement uses TRBV2 and TRBJ2-2, with 8 bases lining up with TRBD1. Germline V gene lookup returns CDR1 SNHLY and CDR2 FYNNEI. The CDR3 covers 14 residues. Unmatched junction bases numbered 10, after V lost 9 bases and J lost 7 bases.

A note on this clone: The junction does not match germline at one end; this may be a read error. The rearrangement joins TRBV7-9 to TRBJ1-2, with D tentatively TRBD1 (6 bases). CDR3 length equals 16 residues. Looked up from germline, CDR1 is SEHNR and CDR2 is FQNEAQ (reference sequence). DNA for the CDR3: TGTTCCAGCAGCTTAGACAGGACAGAGACTAACTATGGCTACACCTTC. Translation gives CSSSLDRTETNYGYTF.

The chain couples TRBV7-2 to TRBJ2-5, with TRBD1 as a possible D gene (5 bases). V lost 8 bases and J lost 2, with 12 bases in between. This CDR3 region has 13 residues. Looked up from germline, CDR1 is SGHTA and CDR2 is FQGNSA. CDR3 loop: CASDWAGQETQYF. CDR3 coding DNA: TGTGCCAGCGATTGGGCAGGGCAAGAGACCCAGTACTTC.

This chain joins TRBV27 and TRBJ2-7, with TRBD1 matching over 10 bases. The V and J ends lost 5 bases and 5 bases, in that order; junction bases with no gene match: 9. Germline V gene sequence: CDR1 MNHEY, CDR2 SMNVEV (reference sequence). This CDR3 spans 15 amino acids. CDR3 protein: CASSLPGQGLHEQYF. The CDR3 DNA reads as TGTGCCAGCAGTCTCCCGGGACAGGGGTTACACGAGCAGTACTTC.

This clone was detected only a few times. This sequence joins TRBV7-9 and TRBJ1-4; D may be TRBD1 (5 bases). This CDR3 is built from 17 residues. Germline V gives CDR1 SEHNR, CDR2 FQNEAQ (reference sequence). With 0 bases removed from V and 5 bases from J, the gap between germline ends came to 16 bases. CDR3 sequence: CASSLAGLGGLNEKLFF. The CDR3 region has the DNA TGTGCCAGCAGCTTAGCAGGACTGGGGGGACTAAATGAAAAACTGTTTTTT.

The chain links TRBV7-7 to TRBJ2-1; 9 nucleotides match TRBD1. Losses at the gene ends were 4 bases for V and 6 bases for J; bases not matched to a gene: 4. CDR1 SSHAT and CDR2 FNYEAQ come from the germline V gene (reference sequence). CDR3 size: 14 residues. CDR3 nucleotide sequence: TGTGCCAGCAGCTCCGGGACAGGGACCAATGAGCAGTTCTTC. Its protein product is CASSSGTGTNEQFF.

The rearrangement joins TRBV19 to TRBJ1-5, with D possibly TRBD1 on 6 matching bases. Trimming took off 7 bases at V and 7 bases at J, with 14 bases between the two ends. CDR3 length: 13 residues. CDR1 is LNHDA and CDR2 is SQIVND in the germline V gene (reference sequence). This CDR3 is CASTLGGDQPQHF. Here the CDR3 DNA reads TGTGCCAGTACCCTAGGGGGGGACCAGCCCCAGCATTTT. The full variable domain, completed using reference TRBV19 and TRBJ1-5, is DGGITQSPKYLFRKEGQNVTLSCEQNLNHDAMYWYRQDPGQGLRLIYYSQIVNDFQKGDIAEGYSVSREKKESFPLTVTSAQKNPTAFYLCASTLGGDQPQHFGDGTRLSIL.

This clone was found a few times. The chain uses TRBV28 and TRBJ1-5; possible D gene TRBD1, 6 bases. The V end was cut by 6 bases, the J end by 3 bases, with 15 bases between. This CDR3 has 15 residues. Germline V gene data show CDR1 as MDHEN and CDR2 as SYDVKM. The CDR3 bases are TGTGCCAGCAGAGCCCTTAACAGGGCCAATCAGCCCCAGCATTTT. Its translation: CASRALNRANQPQHF. Complete variable domain (other parts from reference TRBV28 and TRBJ1-5): DVKVTQSSRYLVKRTGEKVFLECVQDMDHENMFWYRQDPGLGLRLIYFSYDVKMKEKGDIPEGYSVSREKKERFSLILESASTNQTSMYLCASRALNRANQPQHFGDGTRLSIL.

The chain carries TRBV5-6 and TRBJ2-1; 7 bases map to TRBD2. The CDR3 is 15 amino acids. Germline assignment: CDR1 SGHDT and CDR2 YYEEEE. J was trimmed by 3 bases and V by 4 bases; bases with no gene match: 7. The CDR3, as DNA: TGTGCCAGCAGCCCAACCGGGACTATCTACAATGAGCAGTTCTTC. This translates into CASSPTGTIYNEQFF.

The genes are TRBV6-5 and TRBJ2-1; D gene ambiguous. Trimming removed 5 bases from V and 0 bases from J, with 5 bases in between. Germline CDR1 MNHEY, CDR2 SVGAGI. The CDR3 length is 13 residues. The CDR3 sequence is CASSSSSYNEQFF. CDR3 nucleotide sequence: TGTGCCAGCAGTAGTAGCTCCTACAATGAGCAGTTCTTC.